The 18 T cell receptor beta chains given below trace back to one sample, sequenced in a study of beta chain features in type 1 diabetes. The investigators reverse transcribed all of the isolated RNA, so they sequenced expressed TCRB transcripts. Produced via immunoSEQ multiplex PCR; TCRdb's table is partial and in-frame only. Of hundreds of thousands of clones listed, about a sixth are singletons. Sequencing used naive CD4+ T cells from blood. The receptors were gathered from a woman in her late teens or twenties in good health.

The genes are TRBV5-6 and TRBJ2-7, with 8 positions matching TRBD1. Germline CDR1 and CDR2: SGHDT and YYEEEE. The CDR3 length is 19 residues. V lost 0 bases and J lost 4; bases outside the gene matches: 18. CDR3 DNA: TGTGCCAGCAGCTTGGTCAGGACAGGGAAGTACATTACCGATTACGAGCAGTACTTC. Translating gives CASSLVRTGKYITDYEQYF.

This clone turned up a few times. This rearrangement joins TRBV9 to TRBJ2-5; 10 bases line up with TRBD2. This CDR3 is built from 14 residues. V shed 3 bases, J shed 4 bases, and the junction held 3 bases outside the gene matches. Germline values: CDR1 SGDLS, CDR2 YYNGEE. The CDR3 DNA reads TGTGCCAGCAGCGCTCAGCGGGGGGGAGAGACCCAGTACTTC. This sequence encodes CASSAQRGGETQYF.

This clone was seen only a few times. The chain is built from TRBV14 and TRBJ2-3; possibly TRBD2 for D (6 bases). Per the germline V gene, CDR1 is SGHDN and CDR2 is FVKESK. The CDR3 contains 16 residues. V lost 4 bases, J lost 6 bases, and 20 bases lay in between. In DNA, the CDR3 is TGTGCCAGCAGCCCTCATTTTAGCGGAGCCTCGGATACGCAGTATTTT. Translation gives CASSPHFSGASDTQYF.

This clone was found a few times. The chain couples TRBV15 to TRBJ2-5, with D possibly being TRBD1 (5 bases). Trimming left V 0 bases short and J 5 bases short, with 10 bases between. The CDR3 sequence is 14 residues long. CDR1 and CDR2 from the germline V gene are LNHNV and YYDKDF (reference sequence). CDR3 loop: CATSREGRVETQYF. CDR3 DNA sequence: TGTGCCACCAGCAGAGAAGGCAGGGTCGAGACCCAGTACTTC.

This rearrangement joins TRBV4-1 to TRBJ2-7; the match to TRBD2 covers 7 bases. CDR1 and CDR2 from the germline V gene are MGHRA and YSYEKL. V trimming: 0 bases; J trimming: 3 bases; junction bases outside the gene matches: 8. The CDR3 extends over 16 amino acids. CDR3 region: CASSQDTSAVNYEQYF. The CDR3 DNA is TGCGCCAGCAGCCAAGACACTAGCGCGGTCAACTACGAGCAGTACTTC.

In this sample, this clone turned up a few times. The genes are TRBV28 and TRBJ1-5; 9 bases line up with TRBD1. The V segment lost 8 bases and the J segment 5 bases; nucleotides outside the gene matches: 7. CDR1 MDHEN and CDR2 SYDVKM come from the germline V gene. The CDR3 spans 14 residues. The CDR3: CASVTGGTYQPQHF. The CDR3 DNA reads as TGTGCCAGCGTAACAGGGGGCACTTATCAGCCCCAGCATTTT.

About this clone: This same CDR3 is encoded by further DNA sequences in the sample. The gene calls are TRBV7-2 and TRBJ1-2; D is perhaps TRBD1 (5 bases). Germline V gene data show CDR1 as SGHTA and CDR2 as FQGNSA. Trimming removed 0 bases at V and 4 bases at J, with 6 bases between. This CDR3 spans 13 amino acids. This CDR3 is CASSLAQGYGYTF. The CDR3 DNA follows: TGTGCCAGCAGCTTAGCGCAGGGCTATGGCTACACCTTC.

This chain uses TRBV6-6 with TRBJ2-7, with 8 bases that match TRBD2. The ends lost 9 bases at V and 0 bases at J; junction bases unmatched: 10. This CDR3 contains 15 residues. Germline V gives CDR1 MNHNY, CDR2 SVGAGI (reference sequence). This chain's CDR3 is CASSLPSGPSYEQYF. CDR3 nucleotide sequence: TGTGCCAGTTCTTTGCCTAGCGGGCCCTCCTACGAGCAGTACTTC.

This clone was observed a handful of times. The rearrangement uses TRBV28 and TRBJ2-7; the match to TRBD2 covers 9 bases. The germline V gene encodes CDR1 MDHEN and CDR2 SYDVKM. V shed 4 bases, J shed 5 bases, and the junction held 9 bases outside the gene matches. The CDR3 loop spans 15 amino acids. CDR3 region: CASSSAGTSSNEQYF. CDR3 nucleotide sequence: TGTGCCAGCAGTTCTGCCGGGACTAGCAGCAACGAGCAGTACTTC.

The V call is TRBV2, the J call TRBJ2-1; the match to TRBD2 covers 8 bases. The CDR3 runs 13 residues. The ends lost 7 bases at V and 4 bases at J; junction bases unmatched: 3. CDR1 SNHLY and CDR2 FYNNEI come from the germline V gene. In DNA form, the CDR3 reads TGTGCCAGCAAAGCGGGGGTTTACAATGAGCAGTTCTTC. Encoded protein: CASKAGVYNEQFF.

Only a few counts were recorded for this clone. This chain links TRBV5-8 with TRBJ2-7; possibly TRBD2 for D (7 bases). V lost 3 bases, J lost 2 bases, and 12 bases lay in between. The germline V gene encodes CDR1 SGHTS and CDR2 YDEGEE. The CDR3 extends over 14 amino acids. The CDR3 reads CASSSAGAAYEQYF. The CDR3 DNA follows: TGTGCCAGCAGCTCCGCGGGGGCGGCCTACGAGCAGTACTTC. Full variable domain (rest looked up from reference TRBV5-8 and TRBJ2-7): EAGVTQSPTHLIKTRGQQATLRCSPISGHTSVYWYQQALGLGLQFLLWYDEGEERNRGNFPPRFSGRQFPNYSSELNVNALELEDSALYLCASSSAGAAYEQYFGPGTRLTVT.

This clone was found a few times. The chain links TRBV7-8 to TRBJ2-2, with TRBD2 matching 9 bases. Trimming cost V 7 bases and J 7 bases; bases outside gene matches: 4. The CDR3 loop spans 13 amino acids. The V gene's germline CDR1 is SGHVS and CDR2 FQNEAQ. The chain's CDR3 is CASMAGGGGELFF. Written as DNA, the CDR3 is TGTGCCAGCATGGCGGGAGGGGGCGGGGAGCTGTTTTTT.

V gene TRBV10-3 combines with J gene TRBJ2-1; a possible D gene is TRBD1 (6 bases). This CDR3 has 15 residues. In germline, CDR1 is ENHRY, CDR2 SYGVKD. Trimming took 7 bases from V and 2 from J, leaving 15 bases between them. CDR3 sequence: CAITSDSRPYNEQFF. The CDR3 region has the DNA TGTGCCATCACTTCGGACAGTCGACCCTACAATGAGCAGTTCTTC.

This clone was recorded a few times. The V gene is TRBV2, the J gene TRBJ1-1, with 7 bases that match TRBD1. The germline gives CDR1 SNHLY, CDR2 FYNNEI. The CDR3 sequence is 14 residues long. V was pared by 6 bases and J by 5 bases, with 9 bases of the junction left unmatched. CDR3 DNA: TGTGCCAGCAGCCGGACAGGTATGATGACTGAAGCTTTCTTT. Translating it yields CASSRTGMMTEAFF.

This clone was seen more than once but under ten times. The chain has TRBV7-2 and TRBJ1-3; D uncertain. The CDR3 is made up of 12 amino acids. Germline V lookup: CDR1 SGHTA, CDR2 FQGNSA. V was clipped by 4 bases and J by 8 bases, with 9 bases between them. The CDR3 DNA reads as TGTGCCAGCAGCTCAGACGTAGACACCATATATTTT. Translating it yields CASSSDVDTIYF.

This clone occurred a few times. The V call is TRBV18, the J call TRBJ2-1; 10 bases match TRBD1. CDR1 KGHSH and CDR2 LQKENI come from the germline V gene. The V and J ends lost 3 bases and 5 bases, in that order; junction bases with no gene match: 7. CDR3 length: 16 amino acids. The CDR3 protein is CASSPPGTGAHNEQFF. DNA of the CDR3: TGTGCCAGCTCACCGCCCGGGACAGGGGCCCACAATGAGCAGTTCTTC.

The chain employs TRBV2 and TRBJ2-1; D unclear. The V end was cut by 10 bases, the J end by 1 base, with 23 bases between. CDR1 is SNHLY, CDR2 FYNNEI, per germline. The CDR3 contains 17 residues. The CDR3 nucleotides are TGTGCCACCACGCCAGAAGGGCAACGCATTTCCTACAATGAGCAGTTCTTC. Amino acids: CATTPEGQRISYNEQFF.

This clone was detected only a few times. The gene calls are TRBV11-1 and TRBJ2-7, with 8 bases that match TRBD1. The V and J ends lost 2 bases and 3 bases, in that order; junction bases with no gene match: 3. Germline V gene sequence: CDR1 SGHAT, CDR2 FQDESV (reference sequence). The CDR3 spans 14 residues. This chain's CDR3 is CASSLRQGIYEQYF. Written as DNA, the CDR3 is TGTGCCAGCAGCTTAAGACAGGGGATCTACGAGCAGTACTTC.